The 30 T cell receptor beta chains listed next were all sequenced from one sample in a study of blood T cell repertoires in COVID-19. The assay was immunoSEQ multiplex PCR, and TCRdb's table has in-frame clones only and misses some. The sample comprises fewer than 250,000 clones, about 85% of which are singletons, and 6% to 7% rests with the top ten. Sequencing used peripheral blood. These receptors all come from an older woman with active or convalescent COVID-19.

The V gene is TRBV7-6, the J gene TRBJ1-1, with a weak D call TRBD1 (5 bases). Trimming removed 5 bases from V and 4 bases from J, with 11 bases in between. Germline V lookup: CDR1 SGHVS, CDR2 FNYEAQ. This CDR3 is built from 13 residues. The CDR3 loop reads CASSNGGGTEAFF. The CDR3 coding sequence is TGTGCCAGCAGCAACGGGGGGGGCACTGAAGCTTTCTTT.

The rearrangement joins TRBV19 to TRBJ2-1, with TRBD2 matching 12 bases. CDR1 LNHDA and CDR2 SQIVND come from the germline V gene (reference sequence). This CDR3 region has 14 residues. After removal of 1 base from V and 10 bases from J, the junction contained 2 bases not matched to a gene. CDR3 loop: CASSIVGTSGEQFF. The CDR3 DNA follows: TGTGCCAGTAGTATAGTAGGGACTAGCGGGGAGCAGTTCTTC.

The rearrangement links TRBV28 to TRBJ2-7; 7 nucleotides align to TRBD1. Germline-derived CDR1 and CDR2 are MDHEN and SYDVKM. Trimming cost V 5 bases and J 4 bases; bases outside gene matches: 8. There are 14 residues in the CDR3. CDR3 sequence (DNA): TGTGCCAGCAGTCCTCCGACAGGGAGATACGAGCAGTACTTC. It yields the protein CASSPPTGRYEQYF.

The chain uses TRBV15 and TRBJ2-3, with 8 nucleotides matching TRBD1. This CDR3 comprises 16 residues. Germline V gives CDR1 LNHNV, CDR2 YYDKDF (reference sequence). The V segment lost 2 bases and the J segment 3 bases; nucleotides outside the gene matches: 7. Here the CDR3 DNA reads TGTGCCACCAGCAGATCTGGGACAGGTCCAACAGATACGCAGTATTTT. This encodes CATSRSGTGPTDTQYF.

The V and J genes are TRBV27 and TRBJ1-2; TRBD1 agrees at 7 bases. The germline V gene has CDR1 MNHEY and CDR2 SMNVEV (reference sequence). There are 15 residues in the CDR3. The ends lost 6 bases at V and 4 bases at J; junction bases unmatched: 11. CDR3 in amino acids: CASRIQVGQAYGYTF. CDR3 DNA sequence: TGTGCCAGCAGAATCCAGGTCGGACAGGCCTATGGCTACACCTTC.

CDR3 bases: TGTGCCAGCAGCTCGACAGGCTTTGTATCTGAAGCTTTCTTT. Translation: CASSSTGFVSEAFF. The chain couples TRBV11-2 to TRBJ1-1; tentatively, D is TRBD1 (6 bases). The CDR3 runs 14 residues. Trimming stripped 4 bases from V and 6 bases from J, with 15 bases between. Germline CDR1 reads SGHAT; CDR2 reads FQNNGV.

V usage is TRBV1 and J usage is TRBJ2-3; the table's D gene call, TRBD2, was not cross checked with the DNA. TRBV1 is recorded as a pseudogene. This CDR3 is 16 amino acids long. The CDR3 region has the DNA TGCACCAGCTGCCGGGGCGGGAGCATTCACACAGATACGCAGTATTTT. As protein: CTSCRGGSIHTDTQYF.

V is TRBV12-5 and J is TRBJ2-7; TRBD1 agrees at 7 bases. The V gene end was trimmed by 5 bases and the J gene end by 1 base; junction bases not matched to a gene: 8. Germline loops: CDR1 LGHNT, CDR2 FRNRAP. This CDR3 has 15 residues. CDR3 nucleotides: TGTGCTAGTGGTGCCCCGGGACAGATATCCTACGAGCAGTACTTC. Translation gives CASGAPGQISYEQYF.

The sample holds one count of this clone. The chain employs TRBV9 and TRBJ1-3; a possible D gene is TRBD1 (5 bases). V lost 0 bases and J 7 bases, leaving 11 bases between the germline ends. CDR1 is SGDLS and CDR2 is YYNGEE in the germline V gene. The CDR3 length is 14 residues. The CDR3 is CASSVGGLGNTIYF. The CDR3 DNA reads TGTGCCAGCAGCGTAGGGGGCCTCGGGAACACCATATATTTT.

The chain has TRBV19 and TRBJ2-7, with a tentative D call TRBD1 (6 bases). Trimming took off 3 bases at V and 0 bases at J, with 9 bases between the two ends. Germline values: CDR1 LNHDA, CDR2 SQIVND (reference sequence). CDR3 length equals 14 residues. CDR3 DNA sequence: TGTGCCAGTAGTATCTCAGGGGTCTCCTACGAGCAGTACTTC. As protein: CASSISGVSYEQYF.

V is TRBV10-3 and J is TRBJ2-2; tentative D call: TRBD1 (5 bases). The CDR3 runs 15 residues. The germline V and J ends were trimmed by 10 bases and 0 bases, with 15 bases remaining between them. Germline CDR1 and CDR2: ENHRY and SYGVKD. CDR3 bases: TGTGCCACCTCCCTCGACAGCCCGAACACCGGGGAGCTGTTTTTT. Its protein is CATSLDSPNTGELFF.

The chain combines TRBV7-8 with TRBJ2-1; 9 bases agree with TRBD2. With 0 bases clipped from V and 5 bases from J, the junction kept 5 bases outside the gene matches. The germline CDR1 and CDR2 sequences are SGHVS and FQNEAQ. CDR3 length equals 16 residues. CDR3 sequence reads: CASSLAPAGGNNEQFF. CDR3 sequence (DNA): TGTGCCAGCAGCTTAGCGCCAGCGGGGGGAAACAATGAGCAGTTCTTC.

The V gene is TRBV28, the J gene TRBJ2-4; TRBD2 matches 12 bases. Germline V CDR1 and CDR2: MDHEN, SYDVKM. Trimming removed 5 bases from V and 7 bases from J; junction bases left unmatched: 9. This CDR3 comprises 16 residues. CDR3 region: CASSPALAGGTNIQYF. The CDR3 bases are TGTGCCAGCAGTCCGGCACTAGCGGGGGGCACTAACATTCAGTACTTC. The full variable domain, with the rest looked up from reference TRBV28 and TRBJ2-4, is DVKVTQSSRYLVKRTGEKVFLECVQDMDHENMFWYRQDPGLGLRLIYFSYDVKMKEKGDIPEGYSVSREKKERFSLILESASTNQTSMYLCASSPALAGGTNIQYFGAGTRLSVL.

The chain has TRBV7-8 and TRBJ2-3; D remains ambiguous. Germline CDR1 reads SGHVS; CDR2 reads FQNEAQ. The ends were cut back, 1 base at V and 0 bases at J, with 5 bases in the middle. There are 14 residues in the CDR3. CDR3 nucleotides: TGTGCCAGCAGCTTAGTAGCTAGCACAGATACGCAGTATTTT. Its protein product is CASSLVASTDTQYF.

This chain links TRBV3-1 (or the pseudogene TRBV3-2) with TRBJ1-2; possibly TRBD1 for D (5 bases). Per germline, CDR1 LGHDT and CDR2 YNNKEL (reference sequence). Trimming took off 2 bases at V and 10 bases at J, with 14 bases between the two ends. The CDR3 sequence is 13 residues long. CDR3 region: CASSQPPDNNYTF. The CDR3, as DNA: TGTGCCAGCAGCCAACCCCCGGACAATAACTACACCTTC.

The rearrangement joins TRBV19 to TRBJ1-5; D is unresolved. There are 15 residues in the CDR3. Germline V gives CDR1 LNHDA, CDR2 SQIVND (reference sequence). With 3 bases removed from V and 2 bases from J, the gap between germline ends came to 11 bases. This chain's CDR3 is CASSIQEGGNQPQHF. CDR3 in DNA: TGTGCCAGTAGTATTCAGGAGGGTGGCAATCAGCCCCAGCATTTT.

The gene calls are TRBV6-6 and TRBJ1-6, with 11 positions matching TRBD1. The V and J ends lost 2 bases and 10 bases, in that order; junction bases with no gene match: 4. CDR3 length: 15 residues. The germline gives CDR1 MNHNY, CDR2 SVGAGI (reference sequence). The CDR3 nucleotides are TGTGCCAGCAGTTACGGGGGACAGGGGGGATCACCCCTCCACTTT. Translating it yields CASSYGGQGGSPLHF.

The rearrangement links TRBV5-1 to TRBJ2-3, with 9 bases aligning to TRBD2. The germline CDR1 and CDR2 sequences are SGHRS and YFSETQ. The CDR3 runs 17 residues. Trimming cost V 0 bases and J 4 bases; bases outside gene matches: 9. The CDR3 sequence is CASSLDLTRGGSDTQYF. CDR3 coding DNA: TGCGCCAGCAGCTTGGACCTAACGCGGGGGGGGTCAGATACGCAGTATTTT.

The chain carries TRBV6-1 and TRBJ1-6, with 9 positions matching TRBD1. The CDR3 is 16 amino acids. With V trimmed by 4 bases and J by 3 bases, 4 bases remained unmatched. Germline V gives CDR1 MNHNS, CDR2 SASEGT. The CDR3 DNA is TGTGCCAGCAGTGCTTTGGACAGGGGCTATAATTCACCCCTCCACTTT. This sequence encodes CASSALDRGYNSPLHF.

CDR3 sequence reads: CASSTQPTGGTEAFF. In nucleotides, the CDR3 is TGTGCCAGCAGTACCCAACCGACAGGGGGTACTGAAGCTTTCTTT. The gene calls are TRBV6-6 and TRBJ1-1; 9 bases align to TRBD1. V trimming: 5 bases; J trimming: 5 bases; junction bases outside the gene matches: 9. The CDR3 has 15 amino acids. From germline, CDR1 is MNHNY and CDR2 SVGAGI (reference sequence).

This chain connects TRBV28 to TRBJ1-1; D not resolved. Germline loops: CDR1 MDHEN, CDR2 SYDVKM. CDR3 size: 12 residues. The germline V and J ends were trimmed by 6 bases and 0 bases, with 5 bases remaining between them. CDR3: CASRIVNTEAFF. The CDR3, as DNA: TGTGCCAGCAGGATAGTGAACACTGAAGCTTTCTTT.

The chain combines TRBV5-1 with TRBJ1-1; 9 positions agree with TRBD1. After removal of 1 base from V and 1 base from J, the junction contained 5 bases not matched to a gene. The CDR3 has 16 residues. Germline loops: CDR1 SGHRS, CDR2 YFSETQ. The CDR3, as DNA: TGCGCCAGCAGCTTGTATGGGACAGGGCAGAACACTGAAGCTTTCTTT. Translated: CASSLYGTGQNTEAFF.

This clone was seen only a few times. The chain combines TRBV20-1 with TRBJ2-5; a possible D gene is TRBD2 (5 bases). This CDR3 comprises 11 residues. Trimming stripped 7 bases from V and 2 bases from J, with 8 bases between. Germline values: CDR1 DFQATT, CDR2 SNEGSKA (reference sequence). The CDR3 sequence is CSVAIQETQYF. The CDR3, as DNA: TGCAGTGTAGCGATACAAGAGACCCAGTACTTC.

V is TRBV2 and J is TRBJ2-5, with 11 nucleotides matching TRBD2. CDR3 length equals 15 residues. Per the germline V gene, CDR1 is SNHLY and CDR2 is FYNNEI. J was trimmed by 2 bases and V by 7 bases; bases with no gene match: 6. In DNA, the CDR3 is TGTGCCAGCACCTTATTAGCGGGAGGGCAAGAGACCCAGTACTTC. The encoded protein is CASTLLAGGQETQYF.

V is TRBV5-6 and J is TRBJ2-1, with a possible D match to TRBD2 (6 bases). Per the germline V gene, CDR1 is SGHDT and CDR2 is YYEEEE. CDR3 length: 16 residues. The ends were cut back, 3 bases at V and 0 bases at J, with 13 bases in the middle. CDR3 DNA: TGTGCCAGCAGCTGGGGGGACCCCCACTCCTACAATGAGCAGTTCTTC. Protein: CASSWGDPHSYNEQFF.

This clone showed up just once. The genes are TRBV5-1 and TRBJ1-4; 7 bases map to TRBD1. CDR1 and CDR2 from the germline V gene are SGHRS and YFSETQ. The trim removed 0 bases at V and 8 bases at J, leaving 4 bases unmatched. CDR3 length: 14 amino acids. The CDR3 region is CASSLGGGREKLFF. CDR3 nucleotides: TGCGCCAGCAGCTTGGGAGGGGGCAGGGAAAAACTGTTTTTT.

The rearrangement joins TRBV11-3 to TRBJ1-2, with a weak D call TRBD1 (5 bases). The CDR3 contains 14 residues. Germline CDR1 is SGHNT and CDR2 is YENEEA. V shed 0 bases and J shed 7 bases, with 12 bases lying between them. The CDR3: CASSLEGLDGGYTF. In DNA form, the CDR3 reads TGTGCCAGCAGCTTAGAGGGGCTAGACGGTGGCTACACCTTC.

The rearrangement joins TRBV4-1 to TRBJ2-3, with D uncertain. CDR1 is MGHRA and CDR2 is YSYEKL in the germline V gene. The CDR3 is 13 residues long. Trimming removed 0 bases from V and 4 bases from J, with 5 bases in between. CDR3 protein: CASSQDLADTQYF. The DNA of the CDR3 is TGCGCCAGCAGCCAAGATCTCGCAGATACGCAGTATTTT.

The CDR3 DNA reads TGTGCCAGCAGCTTAGTGGCGGTGAACACCGGGGAGCTGTTTTTT. As protein: CASSLVAVNTGELFF. V usage is TRBV11-2 and J usage is TRBJ2-2; no clear D gene. The germline CDR1 and CDR2 sequences are SGHAT and FQNNGV. The CDR3 has 15 residues. Trimming pared 1 base from V and 1 base from J, leaving 7 bases between.

This chain links TRBV19 with TRBJ2-5; 11 bases match TRBD2. This CDR3 has 16 amino acids. V shed 3 bases and J 4 bases; nucleotides not matched to a gene: 7. The germline gives CDR1 LNHDA, CDR2 SQIVND (reference sequence). For the CDR3, the DNA is TGTGCCAGTAGTATTGCGACTAGCGGGGTTGGAGAGACCCAGTACTTC. Translating it yields CASSIATSGVGETQYF.